These 3 T cell receptor beta chains were all obtained from the same sample, sequenced in a study of tissue T cells after allogeneic stem cell transplantation. Method: immunoSEQ multiplex PCR; TCRdb's copy keeps in-frame clones and lacks some. The repertoire holds more than 45,000 clones, about 73% seen once, with approximately 0.72% in the top ten. The sequenced sample was sorted cells pooled from one or two spleens. These receptors all stem from a pool of C57BL/6 mice in good health.

Remarks on this clone: Gene labels here are mouse ones. The read terminates 1 residue ahead of where the CDR3 ends, so the germline J gene completes it. The chain is built from TRBV13-1 and TRBJ2-5; D perhaps matches TRBD1 (5 bases). Germline CDR1 and CDR2: NSHNY and SYGAGN. CDR3 length: 14 residues. V dropped 1 base and J dropped 0 bases, with 6 bases sitting between them. The sequenced part of the CDR3 DNA is TGTGCCAGCAGTGATAGGGGTAACCAAGACACCCAGTAC. This sequence encodes CASSDRGNQDTQY. The entire CDR3 is CASSDRGNQDTQYF.

Turning to this clone: The germline and genes are mouse ones. The read stops 1 residue short of the end of the CDR3; the missing end is completed from the germline J gene. At the DNA level, this CDR3 is encoded by other sequences in the same sample as well. This chain joins TRBV13-3 and TRBJ2-5; D is unclear. In germline, CDR1 is NNHDY, CDR2 SYVADS. The CDR3 covers 14 residues. Trimming removed 0 bases from V and 0 bases from J, with 5 bases in between. This CDR3 is CASSDARNQDTQYF. CDR3 DNA, as far as it was read: TGTGCCAGCAGTGATGCCAGAAACCAAGACACCCAGTAC.

This clone has just one count. The listed genes are named as in mouse. The sequence runs out 1 residue before the end of the CDR3; the remainder is reconstructed from the germline J gene. The rearrangement joins TRBV13-2 to TRBJ2-5, with TRBD2 matching over 7 bases. Germline CDR1 and CDR2: NNHNN and SYGAGS (reference sequence). The CDR3 consists of 14 residues. V shed 1 base, J shed 4 bases, and the junction held 3 bases outside the gene matches. Here the CDR3 reads CASGDLGVEDTQYF. The DNA read from the CDR3 is TGTGCCAGCGGTGATCTGGGGGTGGAAGACACCCAGTAC.